Listed below are T cell receptor beta chains from one sample, sequenced in a study of CD8+CD57+ T cells in acquired aplastic anemia. One entry per CDR3 protein, called by TCRdb with MiXCR from the reads. The table has some 150,000 distinct CDR3 sequences, about 64% seen once; the top ten hold about 50%. Sample: sorted CD4+, CD8+, or CD8+CD57+ T cells (not recorded which) from PBMCs. The receptor source for this set is a human donor with aplastic anemia. Each CDR3 is given with its conserved first and last residue. D genes are given only for firm matches. The size of a clone is reported for some rows only, either as once, few or many, or as a class for expanded clones.

clone_size	d_call	j_call	v_call	cdr3_nt	cdr3_aa
-	TRBD2	TRBJ2-7	TRBV6-6	TGTGCGGGAGGGCAAGCGTACGAGCAGTACTTC	CAGGQAYEQYF
-	TRBD1	TRBJ2-7	TRBV11-1	TGTGCCAGCAGCGGGACAGGGAACTACGAGCAGTACTTC	CASSGTGNYEQYF
-	TRBD2	TRBJ2-3	TRBV4-3	TGCGCCAGCAGCCAAGGCTCTAGCGGGGGTGGGGCAGATACGCAGTATTTT	CASSQGSSGGGADTQYF
-	TRBD1	TRBJ2-5	TRBV20-1	TGCAGTGCTTACGACGGGACAGGGGTAGAGACCCAGTACTTC	CSAYDGTGVETQYF
-	-	TRBJ1-2	TRBV15	TGTGCCACCAGCCCTGGCCAGGGATATGGCTACACCTTC	CATSPGQGYGYTF
-	-	TRBJ2-7	TRBV2	TGTGCCAGCAGCGTAGAGCCCTTGAACTCCTACGAGCAGTACTTC	CASSVEPLNSYEQYF
few	TRBD1	TRBJ2-7	TRBV5-1	TGCGCCAGCACCTTTCGACCCAGACAGGGGGCCTACGAGCAGTACTTC	CASTFRPRQGAYEQYF
-	TRBD2	TRBJ2-7	TRBV20-1	TGCAGTGCCACCCAGCTAGCGGGAGCTCAGGAGCAGTACTTC	CSATQLAGAQEQYF
many	TRBD1	TRBJ2-7	TRBV20-1	TGCAGTGTCGCCACCCGGGACAGGGGATCCTACGAGCAGTACTTC	CSVATRDRGSYEQYF
-	TRBD1	TRBJ1-2	TRBV7-9	TGTGCCAGCAGCCCGAGGGGACAGTCTGGCTCCTATGGCTACACCTTC	CASSPRGQSGSYGYTF
-	-	TRBJ2-4	TRBV14	TGTGCCAGCAGCCAAGAACCCGGGTTCGGCAAAAACATTCAGTACTTC	CASSQEPGFGKNIQYF
few	-	TRBJ1-1	TRBV5-1	TGCGCCAGCAGCTTCGGGGACGAGAACACTGAAGCTTTCTTT	CASSFGDENTEAFF
-	-	TRBJ2-7	TRBV5-6	TGTGCCAGCAGCCCCGGTGTGACCTACGAGCGGTACTTC	CASSPGVTYERYF
-	TRBD2	TRBJ2-7	TRBV4-1	TGCGCCAGCAGCCAAGGGGGGACTAGCGGACTCTACGAGCAGTACTTC	CASSQGGTSGLYEQYF
-	-	TRBJ1-4	TRBV20-1	TGCAGCTCTGCAACTAATGAAAAACTGTTTTTT	CSSATNEKLFF
-	TRBD1	TRBJ1-2	TRBV19	TGTGCCAGTAGTATTGGTGGGACAGGGATCACCTATGGCTACACCTTC	CASSIGGTGITYGYTF
-	TRBD2	TRBJ2-5	TRBV7-3	TGTGCCAGCAGCCCCGCGGCGGGGGGCGCAGAGACCCAGTACTTC	CASSPAAGGAETQYF
once	-	TRBJ1-6	TRBV30	TGTGCCTTGGGTGGGAATTCACCCCTCCACTTT	CALGGNSPLHF